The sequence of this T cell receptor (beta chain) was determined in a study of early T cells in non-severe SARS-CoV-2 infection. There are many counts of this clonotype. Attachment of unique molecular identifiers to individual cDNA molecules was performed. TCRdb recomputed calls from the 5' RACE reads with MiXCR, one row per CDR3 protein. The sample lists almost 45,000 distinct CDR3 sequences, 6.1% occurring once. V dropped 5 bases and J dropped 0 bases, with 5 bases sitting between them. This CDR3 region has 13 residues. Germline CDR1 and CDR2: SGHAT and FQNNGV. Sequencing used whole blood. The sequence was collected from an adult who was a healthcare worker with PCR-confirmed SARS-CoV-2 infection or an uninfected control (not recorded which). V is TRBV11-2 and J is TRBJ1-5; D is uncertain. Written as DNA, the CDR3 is TGTGCCAGCAGCATGGATAGCAATCAGCCCCAGCATTTT. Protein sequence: CASSMDSNQPQHF.